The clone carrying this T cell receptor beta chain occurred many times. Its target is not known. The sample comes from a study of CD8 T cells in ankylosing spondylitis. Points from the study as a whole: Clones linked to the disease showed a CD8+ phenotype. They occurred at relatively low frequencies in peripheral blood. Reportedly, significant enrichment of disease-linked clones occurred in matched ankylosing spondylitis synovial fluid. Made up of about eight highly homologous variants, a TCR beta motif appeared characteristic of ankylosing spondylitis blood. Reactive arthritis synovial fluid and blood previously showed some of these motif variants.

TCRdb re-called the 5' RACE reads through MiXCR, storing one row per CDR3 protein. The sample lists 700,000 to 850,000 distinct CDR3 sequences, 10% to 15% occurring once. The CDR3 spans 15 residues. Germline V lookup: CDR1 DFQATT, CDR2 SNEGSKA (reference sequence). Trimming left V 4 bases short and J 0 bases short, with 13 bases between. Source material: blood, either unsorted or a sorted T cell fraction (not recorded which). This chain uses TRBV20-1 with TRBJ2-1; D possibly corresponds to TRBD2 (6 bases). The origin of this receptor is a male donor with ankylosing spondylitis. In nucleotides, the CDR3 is TGCAGTGCTAAGGGTGGGAGGAGCTCCTACAATGAGCAGTTCTTC. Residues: CSAKGGRSSYNEQFF.